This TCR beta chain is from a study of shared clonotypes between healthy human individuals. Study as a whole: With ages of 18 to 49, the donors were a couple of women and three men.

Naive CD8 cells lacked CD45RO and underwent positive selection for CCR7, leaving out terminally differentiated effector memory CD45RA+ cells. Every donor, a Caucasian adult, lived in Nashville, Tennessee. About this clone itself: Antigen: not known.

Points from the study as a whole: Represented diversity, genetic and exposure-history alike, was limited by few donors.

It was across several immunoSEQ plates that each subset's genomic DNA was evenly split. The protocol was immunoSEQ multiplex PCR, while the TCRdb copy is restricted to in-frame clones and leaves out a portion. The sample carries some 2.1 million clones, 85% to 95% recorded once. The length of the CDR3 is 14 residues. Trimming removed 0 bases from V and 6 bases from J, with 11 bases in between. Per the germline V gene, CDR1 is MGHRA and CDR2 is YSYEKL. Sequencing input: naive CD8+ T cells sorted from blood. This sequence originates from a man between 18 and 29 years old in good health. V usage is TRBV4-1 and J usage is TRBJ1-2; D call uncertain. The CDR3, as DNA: TGCGCCAGCAGCCAAGAACTTAGGTGGGATGGCTACACCTTC. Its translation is CASSQELRWDGYTF.